One and the same sample provided the 11 T cell receptor beta chains below, sequenced in a study of vaccination effects on CD4 cells after COVID-19. After expansion with viral peptide pools in the ViraFEST assay, antigen-specific CD4+ T cells were sequenced. After more than 8 days in culture, the CD4+ T cells were isolated. Nobody among the vaccine recipients had prior SARS-CoV-2 infection (nucleocapsid antibodies were negative). Profiled with immunoSEQ multiplex PCR; TCRdb holds only in-frame clones, not every one. The repertoire holds under 55,000 clones, with 60% to 80% as singletons. Their recognized antigens are unknown. The source was CD4+ T cells from PBMCs cultured with HCoV-OC43 spike peptides, collected before COVID-19 vaccination. The subset denotes: HCoV-OC43 spike overlapping peptide pool stimulation. These receptors were collected from a human donor who received a COVID-19 vaccine.

J is TRBJ2-3 and V is TRBV24-1; TRBD2 aligns across 7 bases. The CDR3 is 17 amino acids. The V and J ends lost 1 base and 1 base, in that order; junction bases with no gene match: 7. Germline-derived CDR1 and CDR2 are KGHDR and SFDVKD. CDR3 sequence (DNA): TGTGCCACCAGTGATTTCTCCTTGGCGGGGGGCACAGATACGCAGTATTTT. Translation: CATSDFSLAGGTDTQYF.

V gene TRBV7-3 combines with J gene TRBJ2-3, with D possibly matching TRBD1 (6 bases). The V end was cut by 4 bases, the J end by 4 bases, with 12 bases between. Germline CDR1 reads SGHTA; CDR2 reads FQGTGA. The CDR3 length is 14 residues. For the CDR3, the DNA is TGTGCCAGCAGCTCAGCACAGGGATCAGATACGCAGTATTTT. This translates into CASSSAQGSDTQYF. The full variable domain, its missing parts supplied by reference TRBV7-3 and TRBJ2-3, is GAGVSQTPSNKVTEKGKYVELRCDPISGHTALYWYRQSLGQGPEFLIYFQGTGAADDSGLPNDRFFAVRPEGSVSTLKIQRTERGDSAVYLCASSSAQGSDTQYFGPGTRLTVL.

V usage is TRBV18 and J usage is TRBJ1-1; tentative D call: TRBD1 (5 bases). Germline assignment: CDR1 KGHSH and CDR2 LQKENI. The CDR3 runs 13 residues. Trimming cost V 6 bases and J 4 bases, with 12 bases left between them. This CDR3 reads CASSPDTSTEAFF. For the CDR3, the DNA is TGTGCCAGCTCCCCGGACACCTCCACTGAAGCTTTCTTT.

The J gene is TRBJ2-1, the V gene TRBV5-4; TRBD2 matches 10 bases. Trimming removed 4 bases from V and 2 bases from J; junction bases left unmatched: 15. The CDR3 is 19 amino acids. CDR1 and CDR2 from the germline V gene are SGHNT and YYREEE (reference sequence). In DNA, the CDR3 is TGTGCCAGCAGCGGCGGTCCTGACCCAGCGGGGGGGACCTACAATGAGCAGTTCTTC. This translates into CASSGGPDPAGGTYNEQFF.

The rearrangement joins TRBV19 to TRBJ2-3; the D is unclear. V dropped 1 base and J dropped 3 bases, with 8 bases sitting between them. This CDR3 region has 14 residues. CDR1 is LNHDA and CDR2 is SQIVND in the germline V gene (reference sequence). The CDR3 sequence: CASSIASQTDTQYF. The DNA for the CDR3 is TGTGCCAGTAGTATAGCCAGCCAGACAGATACGCAGTATTTT.

This clone appeared a few times. J is TRBJ1-2 and V is TRBV2, with D hard to call. The germline CDR1 and CDR2 sequences are SNHLY and FYNNEI. The CDR3 contains 12 residues. The V and J ends lost 6 bases and 1 base respectively, with 6 bases between them. CDR3 region: CASRGINYGYTF. In DNA, the CDR3 is TGTGCCAGCAGGGGGATTAACTATGGCTACACCTTC.

The V call is TRBV12-3 or TRBV12-4, the J call TRBJ2-5; D gene unclear. The CDR3 contains 11 residues. Deletions cut 1 base from V and 4 bases from J, with 1 base between. CDR3 nucleotides: TGTGCCAGCAGTTTAGGAGAGACCCAGTACTTC. As protein: CASSLGETQYF.

This chain uses TRBV6-5 with TRBJ2-2; 8 bases align to TRBD2. CDR3 length: 15 amino acids. Germline V gene data show CDR1 as MNHEY and CDR2 as SVGAGI. V lost 6 bases to trimming and J lost 4 bases; unmatched junction nucleotides: 7. CDR3 coding DNA: TGTGCCAGCAGGGGAGCGGGGGCAGTCACCGGGGAGCTGTTTTTT. It specifies CASRGAGAVTGELFF.

This chain joins TRBV6-2 or TRBV6-3 and TRBJ1-5, with D possibly being TRBD1 (5 bases). V was shortened by 3 bases and J by 3 bases, with 18 bases between the two germline ends. The CDR3 is 17 amino acids. Germline assignment: CDR1 MNHEY and CDR2 SVGEGT. The CDR3 spells CASSYGRRGLINQPQHF. The DNA for the CDR3 is TGTGCCAGCAGTTATGGGAGGAGGGGCCTAATCAATCAGCCCCAGCATTTT.

The rearrangement links TRBV5-1 to TRBJ2-2, with D maybe TRBD2 (5 bases). Looked up from germline, CDR1 is SGHRS and CDR2 is YFSETQ. This CDR3 spans 12 amino acids. Trimming cost V 4 bases and J 9 bases, with 10 bases left between them. The CDR3 coding sequence is TGCGCCAGCAGCATCGGGAAAAGGGAGCTGTTTTTT. It is translated as CASSIGKRELFF.

This clone was recorded a few times. V and J are TRBV5-4 and TRBJ2-1; D ambiguous. The CDR3 extends over 15 amino acids. V was cut by 4 bases and J by 1 base, with 12 bases left in between. Germline assignment: CDR1 SGHNT and CDR2 YYREEE (reference sequence). The CDR3, as DNA: TGTGCCAGCAGCCTCTCCTTACCGTCCTACAATGAGCAGTTCTTC. This encodes CASSLSLPSYNEQFF.